A single sample gave rise to the 5 T cell receptor beta chains below, sequenced in a study of T cell responses to AZD1222 COVID-19 vaccine. Some clones are missing from TCRdb's copy, which holds only in-frame ones; the method was immunoSEQ multiplex PCR. The repertoire holds just under 95,000 clones, about 88% seen once, with 13% in the top ten. Material: peripheral blood, obtained on day 0 of AZD1222 vaccination. These receptors all stem from an adult in good health.

The chain couples TRBV7-3 to TRBJ2-5, with 8 bases fitting TRBD1. The CDR3 is 15 residues long. Trimming at V came to 3 bases and at J to 5 bases, leaving 8 bases not matched to a gene. CDR1 and CDR2 from the germline V gene are SGHTA and FQGTGA. The CDR3: CASSLSTGGRETQYF. The CDR3 DNA sequence: TGTGCCAGCAGCTTGTCCACAGGGGGTAGGGAGACCCAGTACTTC.

This chain links TRBV19 with TRBJ1-6; 8 bases fit TRBD1. This CDR3 has 14 residues. CDR1 is LNHDA, CDR2 SQIVND, per germline (reference sequence). V was pared by 5 bases and J by 9 bases, with 6 bases of the junction left unmatched. Here the CDR3 reads CASSSGGGGSPLHF. As DNA, the CDR3 is TGTGCCAGTAGTTCAGGGGGCGGGGGTTCACCCCTCCACTTT.

Here the CDR3 DNA reads TGTGCCAGCAGTGCGAGGACTAGCGGGGCTCAAGAGACCCAGTACTTC. Translating it yields CASSARTSGAQETQYF. The V call is TRBV6-1, the J call TRBJ2-5; 12 positions agree with TRBD2. V lost 4 bases to trimming and J lost 2 bases; unmatched junction nucleotides: 5. Germline CDR1 reads MNHNS; CDR2 reads SASEGT. CDR3 length equals 16 residues.

CDR3 amino acids: CATSGGLAGGQETQYF. CDR3 DNA sequence: TGTGCCACCAGCGGCGGACTAGCGGGGGGGCAAGAGACCCAGTACTTC. The chain has TRBV15 and TRBJ2-5; 15 bases are a match to TRBD2. The V segment lost 5 bases and the J segment 2 bases; nucleotides outside the gene matches: 3. In germline, CDR1 is LNHNV, CDR2 YYDKDF (reference sequence). The CDR3 length is 16 residues.

V is TRBV5-6 and J is TRBJ2-7; 7 bases align to TRBD1. The CDR3 runs to 16 residues. From germline, CDR1 is SGHDT and CDR2 YYEEEE. J gave up 2 bases and V 4 bases, and 12 bases lay outside the gene matches. In DNA, the CDR3 is TGTGCCAGCAGCATCAACCCAGGGGGATTTGCCTACGAGCAGTACTTC. Encoded protein: CASSINPGGFAYEQYF. The full variable domain, completed using reference TRBV5-6 and TRBJ2-7, is DAGVTQSPTHLIKTRGQQVTLRCSPKSGHDTVSWYQQALGQGPQFIFQYYEEEERQRGNFPDRFSGHQFPNYSSELNVNALLLGDSALYLCASSINPGGFAYEQYFGPGTRLTVT.